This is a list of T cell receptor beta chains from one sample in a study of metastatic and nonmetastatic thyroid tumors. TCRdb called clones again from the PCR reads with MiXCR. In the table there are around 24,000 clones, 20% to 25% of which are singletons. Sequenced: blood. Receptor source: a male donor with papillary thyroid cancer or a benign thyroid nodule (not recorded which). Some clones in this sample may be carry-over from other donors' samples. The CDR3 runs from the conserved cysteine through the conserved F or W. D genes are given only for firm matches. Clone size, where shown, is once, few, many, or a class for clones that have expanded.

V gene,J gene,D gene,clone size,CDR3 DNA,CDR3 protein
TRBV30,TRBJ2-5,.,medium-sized,TGTGCCTGGAGTACTACAGGGAACCCAGAGACCCAGTACTTC,CAWSTTGNPETQYF
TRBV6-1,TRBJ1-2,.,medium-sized,TGTGCCAGCAGTGCGGGACTGCCCAACTATGGCTACACCTTC,CASSAGLPNYGYTF
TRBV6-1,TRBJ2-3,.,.,TGTGCCAGCAGTGAATACCGACTATTACCGGGAGATACGCAGTATTTT,CASSEYRLLPGDTQYF
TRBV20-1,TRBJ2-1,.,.,TGCAGTGCTAGAGATTTCCGCGAGGCTTACGATCAGCAGTTCTTC,CSARDFREAYDQQFF
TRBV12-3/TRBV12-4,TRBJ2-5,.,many,TGTGCCAGCAGTGCACCGGGTCAACAAGAGACCCAGTACTTC,CASSAPGQQETQYF
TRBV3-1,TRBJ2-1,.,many,TGTGCCAGCAGCCAAGGTTATAAGGGAGCGATGCAGTTCTTC,CASSQGYKGAMQFF
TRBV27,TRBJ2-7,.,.,TGTGCCAGCAGTCTGACTACTAACTCCTACGAGCAGTACTTC,CASSLTTNSYEQYF
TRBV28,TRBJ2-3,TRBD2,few,TGTGCCAGCAGGGCCCCGGGACTAGCGTACACAGATACGCAGTATTTT,CASRAPGLAYTDTQYF
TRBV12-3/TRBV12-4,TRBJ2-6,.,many,TGTGCCAGCAGTCGACTGGACTCTGGGGCCAACGTCCTGACTTTC,CASSRLDSGANVLTF
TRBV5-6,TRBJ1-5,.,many,TGTGCCAGCAGCTTAGGGCAGAGAAAGGATCAGCCCCAGCATTTT,CASSLGQRKDQPQHF
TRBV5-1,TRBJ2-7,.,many,TGCGCCAGCAGCTTGGTGAGACAAAGCTACGAGCAGTACTTC,CASSLVRQSYEQYF
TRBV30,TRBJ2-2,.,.,TGTGCCAGCCAACGGGGGTACACCGGGGAGCTGTTTTTT,CASQRGYTGELFF
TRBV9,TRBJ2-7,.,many,TGTGCCAGCAGCGTAGACCCCCGAAGTCCCAACGAGCAGTACTTC,CASSVDPRSPNEQYF
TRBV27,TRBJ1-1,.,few,TGTGCCAGCAGGTTCAGGGGCTACAACACTGAAGATTTATTT,CASRFRGYNTEDLF
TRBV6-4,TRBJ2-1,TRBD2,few,TGTGCCAGCAGTGAACGTAGCGGGAGCCACAATGAGCAGTTCTTC,CASSERSGSHNEQFF
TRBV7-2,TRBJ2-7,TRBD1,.,TGTGCCAGCAGCGGCCGGGACAGGGGAGCCTACGAGCAGTACTTC,CASSGRDRGAYEQYF
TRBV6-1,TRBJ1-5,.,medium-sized,TGTGCCAGCAGTGAAACTATCCTGGCCAATCAGCCCCAGCATTTT,CASSETILANQPQHF
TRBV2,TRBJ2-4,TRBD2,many,TGTGCCAGCAGTGCTCAGCGGGGATTAAACATTCAGTACTTC,CASSAQRGLNIQYF